These 2 T cell receptor beta chains were all obtained from the same sample, sequenced in a study of shared clonotypes between healthy human individuals. This table comes from immunoSEQ multiplex PCR, and its TCRdb copy is limited to in-frame clones, with some not included. The sample carries hundreds of thousands of clones, about 95% recorded once. Positively selected for CCR7, the CD45RO-negative cells used as naive CD8 cells excluded terminally differentiated effector memory CD45RA+ cells. Sequenced input: naive CD8+ T cells sorted from blood. These receptors were obtained from a woman under 40 in good health.

The chain links TRBV11-2 to TRBJ1-2, with D hard to call. Germline CDR1 is SGHAT and CDR2 is FQNNGV. V was cut by 9 bases and J by 2 bases, with 10 bases left in between. The CDR3 is 12 amino acids. The CDR3 nucleotides read TGTGCCAGTACGAAGGAGAACTATGGCTACACCTTC. Residues: CASTKENYGYTF.

The chain carries TRBV7-9 and TRBJ2-7; D gene unclear. Trimming removed 5 bases at V and 2 bases at J, with 13 bases between. The CDR3 covers 14 residues. Germline-derived CDR1 and CDR2 are SEHNR and FQNEAQ (reference sequence). CDR3 region: CASSAALKAYEQYF. Written as DNA, the CDR3 is TGTGCCAGCAGCGCAGCATTGAAAGCCTACGAGCAGTACTTC.